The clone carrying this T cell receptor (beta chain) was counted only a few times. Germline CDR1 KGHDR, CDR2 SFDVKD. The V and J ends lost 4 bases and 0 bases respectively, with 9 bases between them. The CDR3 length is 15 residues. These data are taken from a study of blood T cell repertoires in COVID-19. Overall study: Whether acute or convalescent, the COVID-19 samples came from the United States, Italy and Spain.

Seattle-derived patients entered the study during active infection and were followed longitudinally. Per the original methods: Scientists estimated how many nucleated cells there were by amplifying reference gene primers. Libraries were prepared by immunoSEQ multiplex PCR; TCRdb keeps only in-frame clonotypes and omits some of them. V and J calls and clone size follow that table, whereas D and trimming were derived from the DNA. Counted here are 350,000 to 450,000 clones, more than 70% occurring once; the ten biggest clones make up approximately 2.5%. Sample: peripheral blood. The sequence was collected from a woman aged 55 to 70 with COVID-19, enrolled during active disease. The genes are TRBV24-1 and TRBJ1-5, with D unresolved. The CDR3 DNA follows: TGTGCCACCAGTGAAGACACCTATAGCAATCAGCCCCAGCATTTT. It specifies CATSEDTYSNQPQHF.